Listed below are T cell receptor beta chains from one sample, sequenced in a study of T-cell memory formation after mild COVID-19. TCRdb re-called the 5' RACE reads with MiXCR, one entry per CDR3 protein. The sample lists roughly 400,000 distinct CDR3 sequences; around a sixth were seen once. The sample consisted of PBMCs or a T cell subset sorted from them (not recorded which). The receptor set was obtained from a young man who had mild COVID-19 (a few samples of this study predate the infection). Cell type and time point are not known. The CDR3 runs from the conserved cysteine through the conserved F or W. A D gene is named only where the DNA matches it firmly. Clone sizes are given selectively: once, few, many, or a class where the clone is expanded.

j_call v_call d_call clone_size cdr3_nt cdr3_aa
TRBJ2-7 TRBV7-2 - few TGTGCCAGCAGCTTCGGGGGCCCCCTACGAAAGCAGTACTTC CASSFGGPLRKQYF
TRBJ2-5 TRBV5-1 TRBD1 - TGCGCCAGCAGCTTGGGGGACAGGGGCCCAGAGACCCAGTACTTC CASSLGDRGPETQYF
TRBJ2-1 TRBV9 - - TGTGCCAGCAGCGCCCGTAAGGGCCGGGCGGATGAGCAGTTCTTC CASSARKGRADEQFF
TRBJ1-6 TRBV2 - few TGTGCCAGCACCGTTGGAGGGGGTTCACCCCTCCACTTT CASTVGGGSPLHF
TRBJ2-3 TRBV5-1 - many TGCGCCAGCAGCGCGGGACAGAATACGCAGTATTTT CASSAGQNTQYF
TRBJ2-1 TRBV11-2 - - TGTGCCAGCAGCTTGGGAGTAGCTGGGAATGAGCAGTTCTTC CASSLGVAGNEQFF
TRBJ2-3 TRBV12-3/TRBV12-4 TRBD2 - TGTGCCAGCAGTTCCCGACTAGCTGCCACAGATACGCAGTATTTT CASSSRLAATDTQYF
TRBJ1-6 TRBV7-2 - few TGTGCCAGCAGCAACAGGGTTTCCAATTCACCCCTCCACTTT CASSNRVSNSPLHF
TRBJ1-1 TRBV12-3/TRBV12-4 - few TGTGCCAGCAGTTTACCCAAGACAGGCAAAACTGAAGCTTTCTTT CASSLPKTGKTEAFF
TRBJ2-7 TRBV5-1 - many TGCGCCAGCAGCTTGGGGTACTACGAGCAGTACTTC CASSLGYYEQYF
TRBJ1-5 TRBV5-1 - - TGCGCCAGCAGCTTGGAGGCAGGGGGCAATCAGCCCCAGCATTTT CASSLEAGGNQPQHF
TRBJ2-7 TRBV20-1 - few TGCAGTGCTAGACTTCCAGGACTACCCTACGAGCAGTACTTC CSARLPGLPYEQYF
TRBJ1-4 TRBV15 - few TGTGCCACCAGCCCGCAACAGGCTTTGGGTGAAAAACTGTTTTTT CATSPQQALGEKLFF
TRBJ2-7 TRBV5-1 - many TGCGCCAGCAGCTTGGCCGGATATGGGGAGCAGTACTTC CASSLAGYGEQYF
TRBJ2-2 TRBV4-3 - few TGCGCCAGCAGCCAAGCGCCCGGACACCTGAACACCGGGGAGCTGTTTTTT CASSQAPGHLNTGELFF
TRBJ2-3 TRBV30 - few TGTGCCTGGAGTGGTGGCAGGGATACGCAGTATTTT CAWSGGRDTQYF
TRBJ2-5 TRBV10-2 - - TGCGCCAGCAGTGAACATGACGGAGAGACCCAGTACTTC CASSEHDGETQYF
TRBJ1-4 TRBV7-9 - - TGTGCCAGCAGCTTAGCAGGGGGTATGAGAAAACTGTTTTTT CASSLAGGMRKLFF
TRBJ2-1 TRBV12-5 - - TGTGCTAGTGGTCTGGGGGGCAATGAGCAGTTCTTC CASGLGGNEQFF
TRBJ2-3 TRBV5-6 TRBD2 many TGTGCCAGCGCCCGAGTCGCGGGGGGGCCTGGAGATACGCAGTATTTT CASARVAGGPGDTQYF
TRBJ2-5 TRBV4-3 TRBD2 - TGCGCCAGCAGCCCGAGGGGAGGGAAAGAGACCCAGTACTTC CASSPRGGKETQYF
TRBJ1-1 TRBV7-9 - few TGTGCCAGCAGCTTAGGGGTTAGGGCCCGTTTTCGAGGAACTGAAGCTTTCTTT CASSLGVRARFRGTEAFF
TRBJ2-3 TRBV4-3 - - TGCGCCAGCAGCCAAGACCCAGGGACTACAGATACGCAGTATTTT CASSQDPGTTDTQYF
TRBJ1-4 TRBV2 - - TGTGCCAGCAGCCCCGGGACAAGGTCAACTAATGAAAAACTGTTTTTT CASSPGTRSTNEKLFF
TRBJ2-7 TRBV20-1 TRBD2 few TGCAGTGCTAGTACGGGGGAGGGATACGAGCAGTACTTC CSASTGEGYEQYF
TRBJ1-5 TRBV12-3/TRBV12-4 - - TGTGCCAGCAGTTTTATGGGCGGAGAAGGGCAGCCCCAGCATTTT CASSFMGGEGQPQHF
TRBJ1-2 TRBV6-5 TRBD1 few TGTGCCAGCAGCCGCCCTACAGGGGGCTTGAACTATGGCTACACCTTC CASSRPTGGLNYGYTF
TRBJ2-1 TRBV4-3 - - TGCGCCAGCAGCCAAGTGATTGGGGCAGGCCCTAACAATGAGCAGTTCTTC CASSQVIGAGPNNEQFF
TRBJ2-3 TRBV7-2 TRBD2 once TGTGCCAGCAGCTGGACTAGCGGGGTAGGCACAGATACGCAGTATTTT CASSWTSGVGTDTQYF
TRBJ1-1 TRBV5-1 - - TGCGCCAGCAGCTTGGTCCCAGGGGTGGGCACTGAAGCTTTCTTT CASSLVPGVGTEAFF